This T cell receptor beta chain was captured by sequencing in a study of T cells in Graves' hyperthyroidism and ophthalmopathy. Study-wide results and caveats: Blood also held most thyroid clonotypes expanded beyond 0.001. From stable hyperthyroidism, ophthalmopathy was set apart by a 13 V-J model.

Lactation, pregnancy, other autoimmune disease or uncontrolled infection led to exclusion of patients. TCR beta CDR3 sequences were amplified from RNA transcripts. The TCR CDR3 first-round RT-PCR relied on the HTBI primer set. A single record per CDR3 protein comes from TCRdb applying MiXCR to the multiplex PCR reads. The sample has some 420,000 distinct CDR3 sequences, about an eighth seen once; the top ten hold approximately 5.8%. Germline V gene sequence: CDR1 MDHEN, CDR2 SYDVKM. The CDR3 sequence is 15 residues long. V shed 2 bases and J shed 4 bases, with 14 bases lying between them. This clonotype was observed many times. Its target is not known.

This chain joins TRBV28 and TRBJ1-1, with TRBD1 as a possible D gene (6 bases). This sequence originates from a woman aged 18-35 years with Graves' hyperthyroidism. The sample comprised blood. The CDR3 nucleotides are TGTGCCAGCAGTTTAGGACAGAGGTCATTCACTGAAGCTTTCTTT. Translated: CASSLGQRSFTEAFF.